The TCR beta chain under discussion was sequenced for a study of T cell changes during pregnancy in multiple sclerosis. V lost 0 bases to trimming and J lost 4 bases, with 12 bases between them. CDR3 length: 15 residues. CDR1 is SGHRS and CDR2 is YFSETQ in the germline V gene. Sequenced by immunoSEQ multiplex PCR; TCRdb stores in-frame clones only, minus some. The sample has roughly 40,000 clones; 75% to 95% are singletons. The J gene is TRBJ2-3, the V gene TRBV5-1; a possible D gene is TRBD1 (6 bases). The source material was CD4+ T cells from peripheral blood mononuclear cells, sampled in the third trimester of pregnancy. This sequence was found in a female donor with multiple sclerosis, enrolled in a pregnancy study. The CDR3 region has the DNA TGCGCCAGCAGCTTGGGGACAGCCCAGGCAGATACGCAGTATTTT. Its translation: CASSLGTAQADTQYF. Full variable domain (missing parts from reference TRBV5-1 and TRBJ2-3): KAGVTQTPRYLIKTRGQQVTLSCSPISGHRSVSWYQQTPGQGLQFLFEYFSETQRNKGNFPGRFSGRQFSNSRSEMNVSTLELGDSALYLCASSLGTAQADTQYFGPGTRLTVL.